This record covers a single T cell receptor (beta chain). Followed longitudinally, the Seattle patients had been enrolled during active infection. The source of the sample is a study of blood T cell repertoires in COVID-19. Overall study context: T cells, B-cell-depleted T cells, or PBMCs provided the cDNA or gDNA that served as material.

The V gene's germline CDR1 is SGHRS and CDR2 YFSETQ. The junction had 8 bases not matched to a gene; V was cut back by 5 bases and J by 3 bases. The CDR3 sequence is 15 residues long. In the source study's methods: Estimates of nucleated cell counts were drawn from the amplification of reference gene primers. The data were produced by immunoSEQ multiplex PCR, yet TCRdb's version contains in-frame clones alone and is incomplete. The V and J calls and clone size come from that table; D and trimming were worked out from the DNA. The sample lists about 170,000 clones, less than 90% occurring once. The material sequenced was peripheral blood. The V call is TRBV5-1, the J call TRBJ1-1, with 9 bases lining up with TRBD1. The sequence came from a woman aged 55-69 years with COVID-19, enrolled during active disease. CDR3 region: CASRSHRGQDTEAFF. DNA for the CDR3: TGCGCCAGCAGATCCCACAGGGGGCAAGACACTGAAGCTTTCTTT.